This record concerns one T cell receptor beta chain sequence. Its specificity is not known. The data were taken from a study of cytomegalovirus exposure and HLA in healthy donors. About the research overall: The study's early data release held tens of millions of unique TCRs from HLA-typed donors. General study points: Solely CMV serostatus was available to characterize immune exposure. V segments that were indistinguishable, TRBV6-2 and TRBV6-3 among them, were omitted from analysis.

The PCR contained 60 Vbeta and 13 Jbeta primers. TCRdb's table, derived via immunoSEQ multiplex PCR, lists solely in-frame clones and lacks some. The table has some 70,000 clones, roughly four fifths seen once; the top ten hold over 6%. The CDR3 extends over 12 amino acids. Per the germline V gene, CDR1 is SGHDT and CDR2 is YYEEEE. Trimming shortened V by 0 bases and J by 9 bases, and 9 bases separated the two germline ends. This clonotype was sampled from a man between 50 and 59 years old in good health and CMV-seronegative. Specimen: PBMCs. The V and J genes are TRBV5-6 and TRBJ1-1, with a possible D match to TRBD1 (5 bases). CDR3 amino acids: CASSLGDWQAFF. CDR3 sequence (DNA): TGTGCCAGCAGCTTGGGGGACTGGCAAGCTTTCTTT.